This is a list of T cell receptor beta chains from one sample in a study of blood T cell repertoires in COVID-19. Some clones are missing from TCRdb's copy, which holds only in-frame ones; the method was immunoSEQ multiplex PCR. The sample shows some 250,000 clones, 82% of them seen only once. The sequencing input was peripheral blood. The receptors shown here come from a woman between 18 and 29 years old with acute or convalescent COVID-19. CDR3s include the opening cysteine and the closing phenylalanine or tryptophan. A D gene is named only where the DNA matches it firmly. Size tells how often a clone was seen (once, few, many) or the class of an expanded clone, and some rows leave it out.

D	V	size	J	DNA	CDR3
-	TRBV28	few	TRBJ1-6	TGTGCCAGCAGGAAAGACACCCGGTCCAATTCACCCCTCCACTTT	CASRKDTRSNSPLHF
-	TRBV2	-	TRBJ1-5	TGTGCCAGCAGTGATTTTACAGTTAGCAATCAGCCCCAGCATTTT	CASSDFTVSNQPQHF
-	TRBV18	few	TRBJ2-7	TGTGCCAGCTCACCCAAAACATTGACAGCGCTCTCCTACGAGCAGTACTTC	CASSPKTLTALSYEQYF
-	TRBV7-8	-	TRBJ1-4	TGTGCCAGCAGCTTAAATACAGGCTCGTCTGAAAAACTGTTTTTT	CASSLNTGSSEKLFF
TRBD2	TRBV20-1	-	TRBJ2-7	TGCAGTGCTAGTCGGACTAGCGGGATGGCACCCTTAACCTACGAGCAGTACTTC	CSASRTSGMAPLTYEQYF
TRBD2	TRBV24-1	once	TRBJ2-2	TGTGCCACCAGTCCCCTGGCGGGAGCGAACACCGGGGAGCTGTTTTTT	CATSPLAGANTGELFF
-	TRBV14	-	TRBJ1-1	TGTGCCAGCAGGTTCGGGAACACTGAAGCTTTCTTT	CASRFGNTEAFF
-	TRBV18	-	TRBJ1-4	TGTGCCAGCTCACCACCGTCCCTAGGGGATAATGAAAAACTGTTTTTT	CASSPPSLGDNEKLFF
-	TRBV7-6	once	TRBJ1-3	TGTGCCAGCAGCTTATCTGGGACATGGGTCTCTGGAAACACCATATATTTT	CASSLSGTWVSGNTIYF
-	TRBV7-6	-	TRBJ2-1	TGTGCCAGCAGCCTGAGCGGAGAAACCTACAATGAGCAGTTCTTC	CASSLSGETYNEQFF
-	TRBV28	-	TRBJ2-7	TGTGCCAGCAGTTTTCTATACGAGCAGTACTTC	CASSFLYEQYF
-	TRBV5-4	-	TRBJ1-4	TGTGCCAGCAGCTTGTTCGGGGGGACTAATGAAAAACTGTTTTTT	CASSLFGGTNEKLFF
TRBD2	TRBV19	-	TRBJ2-2	TGTGCCAGTAGCAAGGGACTAGCGGGAGTACGGTACACCGGGGAGCTGTTTTTT	CASSKGLAGVRYTGELFF
TRBD2	TRBV4-3	-	TRBJ2-1	TGCGCCAGCAGCCCCTCAGGACTAGCGACCTACAATGAGCAGTTCTTC	CASSPSGLATYNEQFF
-	TRBV5-1	-	TRBJ2-7	TGCGCCAGCAGCTTACTACCGGGAGCCGGTTACGAGCAGTACTTC	CASSLLPGAGYEQYF
TRBD2	TRBV28	-	TRBJ2-7	TGTGCCAGCAGTTTGGGGGGGACGTGGGAGCAGTACTTC	CASSLGGTWEQYF
-	TRBV4-1	-	TRBJ2-7	TGCGCCAGCAGCCCTAACTCCTACGAGCAGTACTTC	CASSPNSYEQYF
-	TRBV4-2	-	TRBJ2-3	TGTGCCAGCAGCCAAGATATGGCTAGCGGCACAGATACGCAGTATTTT	CASSQDMASGTDTQYF
TRBD1	TRBV6-5	once	TRBJ2-2	TGTGCCAGCAGTTACTCGACAGGGGGGAGCACCGGGGAGCTGTTTTTT	CASSYSTGGSTGELFF
-	TRBV6-2/TRBV6-3	-	TRBJ2-1	TGTGCCAGCAGTTATCCCACTAGCACCCACTCCTACAATGAGCAGTTCTTC	CASSYPTSTHSYNEQFF
TRBD2	TRBV28	-	TRBJ2-7	TGTGCCAGCAGTTTGGCGGGAGCAGGGCTAGAGCAGTACTTC	CASSLAGAGLEQYF
-	TRBV28	-	TRBJ1-2	TGTGCCAGCAGAAGCCAGGGGAACTATGGCTACACCTTC	CASRSQGNYGYTF
-	TRBV6-5	few	TRBJ1-1	TGTGCCAGCTGCTCGCCCCTGGAGACTGAAGCTTTCTTT	CASCSPLETEAFF
TRBD2	TRBV7-2	-	TRBJ2-7	TGTGCCAGCAGCTTAGCCCCCACAAGCCCCGGGACTAGCGGAACCTACGAGCAGTACTTC	CASSLAPTSPGTSGTYEQYF
TRBD2	TRBV5-6	-	TRBJ2-1	TGTGCCAGCAGCCCCGGACTAGCGCAAAACAATGAGCAGTTCTTC	CASSPGLAQNNEQFF
-	TRBV25-1	-	TRBJ2-7	TGTGCCAGCAGTGGTCACGGGGAGTTGGCCCAATACGAGCAGTACTTC	CASSGHGELAQYEQYF
-	TRBV5-5	-	TRBJ1-5	TGTGCCAGCAGCCTGCTGGGTGGAGGTCAGCCCCAGCATTTT	CASSLLGGGQPQHF
-	TRBV18	-	TRBJ1-2	TGTGCCAGCTCACCACTGGGGCGCGACTATGGCTACACCTTC	CASSPLGRDYGYTF
-	TRBV28	-	TRBJ1-1	TGTGCCAGCCCTTTCCCCCTGACAGGATTGAACACTGAAGCTTTCTTT	CASPFPLTGLNTEAFF
TRBD2	TRBV7-2	-	TRBJ2-1	TGTGCCAGCAGCTTAGCAGACCCCTGGACTAGCATAGAATTTGGTGAGCAGTTCTTC	CASSLADPWTSIEFGEQFF
TRBD1	TRBV7-9	-	TRBJ1-2	TGTGCCAGCAGACATGACCCGGGACAGGGTGGATATGGCTACACCTTC	CASRHDPGQGGYGYTF
TRBD1	TRBV2	-	TRBJ1-5	TGTGCCAGCAGTCAGGGGGCAGGTCAGCCCCAGCATTTT	CASSQGAGQPQHF
-	TRBV7-9	-	TRBJ1-2	TGTGCCAGCAGCTCCATACGGCGGGGTAATAACTATGGCTACACCTTC	CASSSIRRGNNYGYTF
TRBD2	TRBV5-4	once	TRBJ2-5	TGTGCCAGCAGCTTGGCCTCGAGCGGGAGGGCCCAAGAGACCCAGTACTTC	CASSLASSGRAQETQYF
TRBD2	TRBV7-9	-	TRBJ2-3	TGTGCCAGCAGCCAGAGCGGGGCCACAGATACGCAGTATTTT	CASSQSGATDTQYF
-	TRBV29-1	-	TRBJ2-7	TGCAGCGTTGATCAGGGGGGCTCCTACGAGCAGTACTTC	CSVDQGGSYEQYF
-	TRBV9	many	TRBJ2-2	TGTGCCAGCAGCGCAATTGACTCCGCACGCTTAACCGGGGAGCTGTTTTTT	CASSAIDSARLTGELFF